This T cell receptor (beta chain) is drawn from a study of control samples from healthy donors and cancer patients. Here immunoSEQ multiplex PCR was the method, and the copy in TCRdb shows in-frame clones only, minus some. The table includes under 200,000 clones, roughly nine tenths detected once. This TCR was recovered from a woman between 25 and 40 years old in good health. Source material: blood.

The CDR3 region has the DNA TGTGCCTGGAGGGGCCCGGGACAGGGGTACAATGAGCAGTTCTTC. Protein product: CAWRGPGQGYNEQFF. This chain links TRBV30 with TRBJ2-1, with 10 bases that match TRBD1. CDR3 length: 15 amino acids. Trimming at V came to 3 bases and at J to 4 bases, leaving 6 bases not matched to a gene. From germline, CDR1 is GTSNPN and CDR2 SVGIG (reference sequence).